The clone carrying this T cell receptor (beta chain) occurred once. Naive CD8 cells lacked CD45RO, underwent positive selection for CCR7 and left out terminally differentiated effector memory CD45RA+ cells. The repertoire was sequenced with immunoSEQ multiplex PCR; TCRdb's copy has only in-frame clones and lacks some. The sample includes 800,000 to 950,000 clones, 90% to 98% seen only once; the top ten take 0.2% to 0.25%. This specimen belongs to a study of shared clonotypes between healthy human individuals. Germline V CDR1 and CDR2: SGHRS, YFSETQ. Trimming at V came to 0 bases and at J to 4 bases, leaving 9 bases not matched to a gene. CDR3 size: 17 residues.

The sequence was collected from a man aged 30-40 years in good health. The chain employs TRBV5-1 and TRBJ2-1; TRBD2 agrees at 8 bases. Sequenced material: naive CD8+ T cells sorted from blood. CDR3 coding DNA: TGCGCCAGCAGCTTGGAAGCATGGACTAGCAGATACAATGAGCAGTTCTTC. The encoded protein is CASSLEAWTSRYNEQFF. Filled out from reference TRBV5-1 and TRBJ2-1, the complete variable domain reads KAGVTQTPRYLIKTRGQQVTLSCSPISGHRSVSWYQQTPGQGLQFLFEYFSETQRNKGNFPGRFSGRQFSNSRSEMNVSTLELGDSALYLCASSLEAWTSRYNEQFFGPGTRLTVL.